These T cell receptor beta chains were read from a single sample in a study of metastatic and nonmetastatic thyroid tumors. MiXCR re-clonotyped the PCR reads for TCRdb. The sample shows around 26,000 clones, roughly a fifth of them seen only once. The sample taken for sequencing was blood. All receptors derive from a male donor with papillary thyroid cancer or a benign thyroid nodule (not recorded which). Some clones in this sample may be carry-over from other donors' samples. The CDR3 runs from the conserved cysteine through the conserved F or W. Fields, in order: clone size, D gene, V gene, J gene, CDR3 protein, CDR3 DNA. D genes are given only for firm matches. Rows give clone size only sometimes, using once, few, many, or a class for an expanded clone.

abundance: many
d_gene: TRBD1
v_gene: TRBV5-4
j_gene: TRBJ1-4
CDR3aa: CASSLTAGGNEKLFF
CDR3nt: TGTGCCAGCAGCTTGACCGCAGGGGGAAATGAAAAACTGTTTTTT

abundance: NA
d_gene: NA
v_gene: TRBV11-2
j_gene: TRBJ1-4
CDR3aa: CASSGSTHSSREKLFF
CDR3nt: TGTGCCAGCAGCGGCTCTACACACAGTTCGCGGGAAAAACTGTTTTTT

abundance: many
d_gene: NA
v_gene: TRBV9
j_gene: TRBJ2-5
CDR3aa: CASSVFGSSLGETQYF
CDR3nt: TGTGCCAGCAGCGTATTCGGGTCCTCCCTAGGAGAGACCCAGTACTTC

abundance: many
d_gene: NA
v_gene: TRBV7-3
j_gene: TRBJ1-1
CDR3aa: CASRRGRTEAFF
CDR3nt: TGTGCCAGCAGGCGGGGACGCACTGAAGCTTTCTTT

abundance: once
d_gene: NA
v_gene: TRBV5-5
j_gene: TRBJ2-7
CDR3aa: CASSSASGGGWGQYF
CDR3nt: TGTGCCAGCAGCTCAGCGTCCGGGGGTGGATGGGGGCAGTACTTC

abundance: many
d_gene: NA
v_gene: TRBV2
j_gene: TRBJ2-3
CDR3aa: CASSPTRHPADTQYF
CDR3nt: TGTGCCAGCAGCCCGACTAGACACCCAGCGGATACGCAGTATTTT

abundance: many
d_gene: TRBD1
v_gene: TRBV9
j_gene: TRBJ1-4
CDR3aa: CASSVAAGGENEKLFF
CDR3nt: TGTGCCAGCAGCGTAGCGGCAGGGGGCGAAAATGAAAAACTGTTTTTT

abundance: NA
d_gene: NA
v_gene: TRBV11-2
j_gene: TRBJ1-3
CDR3aa: CASSPGTYSGNTIYF
CDR3nt: TGTGCCAGCAGCCCTGGGACGTACTCTGGAAACACCATATATTTT

abundance: medium-sized
d_gene: NA
v_gene: TRBV12-3/TRBV12-4
j_gene: TRBJ2-1
CDR3aa: CASSPGQGTGNEQFF
CDR3nt: TGTGCCAGCTCCCCGGGGCAAGGTACCGGCAATGAGCAGTTCTTC

abundance: NA
d_gene: TRBD1
v_gene: TRBV28
j_gene: TRBJ2-1
CDR3aa: CASSVPGTGGYYNEQFF
CDR3nt: TGTGCCAGCAGTGTCCCCGGGACAGGGGGATACTACAATGAGCAGTTCTTC

abundance: many
d_gene: NA
v_gene: TRBV9
j_gene: TRBJ2-2
CDR3aa: CASSVASPGELFF
CDR3nt: TGTGCCAGCAGCGTAGCGAGTCCCGGGGAGCTGTTTTTT

abundance: few
d_gene: NA
v_gene: TRBV28
j_gene: TRBJ1-6
CDR3aa: CASSLRSSSYNSPLHF
CDR3nt: TGTGCCAGCAGTTTACGGTCAAGCTCCTATAATTCACCCCTCCACTTT

abundance: NA
d_gene: NA
v_gene: TRBV11-3
j_gene: TRBJ2-7
CDR3aa: CASSFRVTSYEQYF
CDR3nt: TGTGCCAGCAGCTTCAGGGTAACCTCCTACGAGCAGTACTTC

abundance: few
d_gene: NA
v_gene: TRBV19
j_gene: TRBJ2-1
CDR3aa: CASSLADHANYEQFF
CDR3nt: TGTGCCAGTAGTCTCGCGGACCATGCTAACTATGAGCAGTTCTTC

abundance: many
d_gene: NA
v_gene: TRBV6-1
j_gene: TRBJ1-4
CDR3aa: CASSLPETINNEKLFF
CDR3nt: TGTGCCAGCAGTCTCCCCGAGACGATAAATAATGAAAAACTGTTTTTT

abundance: many
d_gene: TRBD2
v_gene: TRBV10-3
j_gene: TRBJ2-2
CDR3aa: CAIAGGPTGELFF
CDR3nt: TGTGCCATAGCGGGAGGGCCCACCGGGGAGCTGTTTTTT

abundance: medium-sized
d_gene: TRBD1
v_gene: TRBV5-1
j_gene: TRBJ2-2
CDR3aa: CASKQGQGGELFF
CDR3nt: TGCGCCAGCAAACAGGGGCAAGGCGGGGAGCTGTTTTTT

abundance: NA
d_gene: NA
v_gene: TRBV6-2/TRBV6-3
j_gene: TRBJ2-7
CDR3aa: CASSHHRAGNPYEQYF
CDR3nt: TGTGCCAGCAGCCACCACCGGGCGGGAAACCCCTACGAGCAGTACTTC

abundance: many
d_gene: NA
v_gene: TRBV7-8
j_gene: TRBJ2-3
CDR3aa: CASSARWAADTDTQYF
CDR3nt: TGTGCCAGCAGCGCCCGTTGGGCAGCTGACACAGATACGCAGTATTTT

abundance: medium-sized
d_gene: TRBD1
v_gene: TRBV6-1
j_gene: TRBJ1-5
CDR3aa: CASPHDREGNQPQHF
CDR3nt: TGTGCCAGCCCTCATGACAGGGAAGGCAATCAGCCCCAGCATTTT

abundance: many
d_gene: NA
v_gene: TRBV15
j_gene: TRBJ1-1
CDR3aa: CATSRGRTNTEAFF
CDR3nt: TGTGCCACCAGCAGAGGTCGGACGAACACTGAAGCTTTCTTT

abundance: many
d_gene: NA
v_gene: TRBV5-6
j_gene: TRBJ2-1
CDR3aa: CASSTVLGLDNPEQFF
CDR3nt: TGTGCCAGCAGCACGGTACTGGGCTTAGATAACCCTGAGCAGTTCTTC